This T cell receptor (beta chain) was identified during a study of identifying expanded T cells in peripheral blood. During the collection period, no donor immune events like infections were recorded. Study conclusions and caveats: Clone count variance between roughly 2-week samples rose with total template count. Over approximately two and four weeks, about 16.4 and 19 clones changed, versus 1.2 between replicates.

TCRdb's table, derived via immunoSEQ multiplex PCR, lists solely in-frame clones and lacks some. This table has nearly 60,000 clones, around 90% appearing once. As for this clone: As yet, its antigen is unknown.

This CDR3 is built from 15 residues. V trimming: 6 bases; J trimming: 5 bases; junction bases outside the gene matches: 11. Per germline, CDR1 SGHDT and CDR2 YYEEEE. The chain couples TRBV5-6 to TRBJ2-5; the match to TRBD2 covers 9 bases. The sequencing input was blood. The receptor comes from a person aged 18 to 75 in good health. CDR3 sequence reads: CASTPPAGGGETQYF. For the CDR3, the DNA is TGTGCCAGCACCCCCCCCGCGGGAGGGGGTGAGACCCAGTACTTC.